The 5 T cell receptor beta chains presented below share a single source sample, sequenced in a study of blood T cell repertoires in COVID-19. Sequencing used immunoSEQ multiplex PCR; TCRdb keeps in-frame clones, though not all of them. The sample carries more than 350,000 clones, approximately 90% recorded once. Material for sequencing was PBMCs or T cells enriched from blood (not recorded which). The receptors derive from a man between 18 and 35 years old who had recovered from COVID-19.

The chain joins TRBV24-1 to TRBJ1-1; 9 positions match TRBD1. With 7 bases clipped from V and 8 bases from J, the junction kept 10 bases outside the gene matches. The CDR3 has 14 residues. Per germline, CDR1 KGHDR and CDR2 SFDVKD. The CDR3 here is CATRQGASMGEAFF. The CDR3 bases are TGTGCCACCAGACAGGGGGCAAGTATGGGCGAAGCTTTCTTT.

J is TRBJ1-5 and V is TRBV29-1, with no clear D. Germline V gene data show CDR1 as SQVTM and CDR2 as ANQGSEA. This CDR3 is 13 amino acids long. Trimming cost V 1 base and J 0 bases, with 4 bases left between them. CDR3 loop: CSVEVNSNQPQHF. CDR3 nucleotide sequence: TGCAGCGTTGAAGTCAATAGCAATCAGCCCCAGCATTTT.

This chain links TRBV24-1 with TRBJ2-7, with D possibly being TRBD2 (6 bases). CDR1 is KGHDR, CDR2 SFDVKD, per germline. This CDR3 region has 15 residues. The ends were cut back, 2 bases at V and 6 bases at J, with 16 bases in the middle. The CDR3 coding sequence is TGTGCCACCAGTGATTGGGGCGGGATGCGAGGCGAGCAGTACTTC. Translating gives CATSDWGGMRGEQYF.

The V and J genes are TRBV5-4 and TRBJ1-2; TRBD1 matches at 9 bases. The V and J ends lost 4 bases and 4 bases, in that order; junction bases with no gene match: 8. The CDR3 contains 15 residues. Germline CDR1 is SGHNT and CDR2 is YYREEE (reference sequence). CDR3 residues: CASSPQDRGFYGYTF. The CDR3 DNA is TGTGCCAGCAGCCCCCAGGACAGGGGTTTCTATGGCTACACCTTC.

The chain combines TRBV19 with TRBJ1-1; D gene unclear. Deletions cut 1 base from V and 4 bases from J, with 4 bases between. CDR3 length equals 12 residues. Germline V lookup: CDR1 LNHDA, CDR2 SQIVND (reference sequence). DNA for the CDR3: TGTGCCAGTAGTATAGCGGGCACTGAAGCTTTCTTT. Encoded protein: CASSIAGTEAFF.